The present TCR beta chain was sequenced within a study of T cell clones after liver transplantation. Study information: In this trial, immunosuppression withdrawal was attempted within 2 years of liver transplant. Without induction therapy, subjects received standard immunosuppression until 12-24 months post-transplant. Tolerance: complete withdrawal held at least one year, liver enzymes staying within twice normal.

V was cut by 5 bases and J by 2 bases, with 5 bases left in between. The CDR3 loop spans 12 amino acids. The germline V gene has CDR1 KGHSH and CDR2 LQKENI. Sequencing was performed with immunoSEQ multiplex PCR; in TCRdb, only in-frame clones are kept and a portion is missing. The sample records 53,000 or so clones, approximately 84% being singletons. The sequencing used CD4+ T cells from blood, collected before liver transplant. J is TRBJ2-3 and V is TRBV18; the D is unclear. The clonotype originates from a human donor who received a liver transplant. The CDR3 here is CASSSATDTQYF. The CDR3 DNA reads TGTGCCAGCTCATCTGCCACAGATACGCAGTATTTT.